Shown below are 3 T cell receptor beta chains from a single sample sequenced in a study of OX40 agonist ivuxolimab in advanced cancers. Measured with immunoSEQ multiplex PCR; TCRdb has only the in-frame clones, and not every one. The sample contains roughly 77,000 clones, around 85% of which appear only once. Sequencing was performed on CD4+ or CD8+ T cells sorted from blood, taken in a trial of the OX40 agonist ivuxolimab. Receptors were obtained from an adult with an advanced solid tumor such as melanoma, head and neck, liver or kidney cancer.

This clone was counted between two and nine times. The CDR3 loop reads CASSGGDYEQYF. CDR3 DNA: TGTGCCAGCTCAGGGGGGGACTACGAGCAGTACTTC. This chain uses TRBV18 with TRBJ2-7, with TRBD2 identical over 7 bases. The length of the CDR3 is 12 residues. CDR1 and CDR2 (germline): KGHSH, LQKENI. V trimming: 5 bases; J trimming: 3 bases; junction bases outside the gene matches: 1.

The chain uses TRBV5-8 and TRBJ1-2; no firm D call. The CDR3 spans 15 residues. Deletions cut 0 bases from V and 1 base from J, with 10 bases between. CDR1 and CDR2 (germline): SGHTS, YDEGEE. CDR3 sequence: CASSLVGRINYGYTF. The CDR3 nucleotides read TGTGCCAGCAGCTTGGTGGGGAGGATTAACTATGGCTACACCTTC.

The CDR3 here is CASIQQAYEQYF. The CDR3 bases are TGTGCCAGCATACAGCAAGCCTACGAGCAGTACTTC. The genes are TRBV2 and TRBJ2-7; D is uncertain. The length of the CDR3 is 12 residues. V lost 7 bases, J lost 2 bases, and 9 bases lay in between. CDR1 is SNHLY and CDR2 is FYNNEI in the germline V gene. Together with reference TRBV2 and TRBJ2-7, the CDR3 gives the full variable domain: EPEVTQTPSHQVTQMGQEVILRCVPISNHLYFYWYRQILGQKVEFLVSFYNNEISEKSEIFDDQFSVERPDGSNFTLKIRSTKLEDSAMYFCASIQQAYEQYFGPGTRLTVT.